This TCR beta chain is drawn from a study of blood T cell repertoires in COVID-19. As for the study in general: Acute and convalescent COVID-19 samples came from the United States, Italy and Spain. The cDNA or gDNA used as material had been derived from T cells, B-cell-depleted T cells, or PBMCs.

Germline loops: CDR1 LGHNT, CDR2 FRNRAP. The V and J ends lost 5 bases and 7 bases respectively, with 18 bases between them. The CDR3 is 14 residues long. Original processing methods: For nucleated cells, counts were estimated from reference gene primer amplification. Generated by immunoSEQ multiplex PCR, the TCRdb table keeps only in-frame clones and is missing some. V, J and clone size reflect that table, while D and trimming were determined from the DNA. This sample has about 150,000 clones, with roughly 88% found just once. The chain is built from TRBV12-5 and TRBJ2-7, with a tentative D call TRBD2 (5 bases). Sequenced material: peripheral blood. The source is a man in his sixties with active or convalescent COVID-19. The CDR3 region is CASGPPARRREQYF. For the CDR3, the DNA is TGTGCTAGTGGTCCACCAGCCAGGCGGAGGGAGCAGTACTTC.